These T cell receptor beta chains were read from a single sample in a study of T cell responses to AZD1222 COVID-19 vaccine. Data came from immunoSEQ multiplex PCR; TCRdb stores just in-frame clones and leaves some out. The sample has hundreds of thousands of clones, around 93% seen once; the top ten hold approximately 1%. Source: peripheral blood, taken on day 0 of MenACWY control vaccination. All receptors come from an adult in good health. The CDR3 runs from the conserved cysteine through the conserved F or W. A D gene is named only where the DNA matches it firmly. Clone sizes are given selectively: once, few, many, or a class where the clone is expanded.

clone size,V gene,CDR3 length,D gene,J gene,CDR3 DNA,CDR3 protein
-,TRBV18,15,-,TRBJ1-1,TGTGCCAGCTCACCACAAAAGGGGAGGAACACTGAAGCTTTCTTT,CASSPQKGRNTEAFF
-,TRBV10-3,14,-,TRBJ1-2,TGTGCCATCAGCCGGGACACCAATAACTATGGCTACACCTTC,CAISRDTNNYGYTF
-,TRBV19,14,-,TRBJ1-1,TGTGCCAGTAGTCTTTGGAGGGTGGGGACTGAAGCTTTCTTT,CASSLWRVGTEAFF
-,TRBV7-2,13,TRBD1,TRBJ1-2,TGTGCCAGCAGCTGGACAGGGGGAGTTGGCTACACCTTC,CASSWTGGVGYTF
-,TRBV5-1,14,TRBD1,TRBJ1-4,TGCGCCAGCAGCTTGAACAGGGGGGACGAAAAACTGTTTTTT,CASSLNRGDEKLFF
-,TRBV7-2,14,TRBD1,TRBJ1-2,TGTGCCAGCAGCCACTCCAGGGGGGAACGTGGCTACACCTTC,CASSHSRGERGYTF
-,TRBV28,12,-,TRBJ1-5,TGTGCCAGCCGGGCAAGTATACAGCCCCAGCATTTT,CASRASIQPQHF
-,TRBV3-1/TRBV3-2,14,-,TRBJ1-4,TGTGCCAGCAGCCTAGGGACCGCAGGGGAGAAACTGTTTTTT,CASSLGTAGEKLFF
few,TRBV7-8,16,-,TRBJ1-2,TGTGCCAGCAGCTTAGATACCTCGGGTCGTTTGGGCGGCTACACCTTC,CASSLDTSGRLGGYTF
-,TRBV19,15,-,TRBJ1-4,TGTGCCAGTACCCCCCGATCGGGCGTTAATGAAAAACTGTTTTTT,CASTPRSGVNEKLFF
few,TRBV7-3,14,-,TRBJ2-7,TGTGCCAGCAGCTTAAGTCCAGGGACCTACGAGCAGTACTTC,CASSLSPGTYEQYF
-,TRBV30,17,TRBD1,TRBJ1-1,TGTGCCTGGAGCCCAGGGGTCCTCCGGGACAGCCCCACTGAAGCTTTCTTT,CAWSPGVLRDSPTEAFF
-,TRBV5-4,16,TRBD1,TRBJ1-3,TGTGCCAGCAGCACAGGGACAGGCTTATCTGGAAACACCATATATTTT,CASSTGTGLSGNTIYF
-,TRBV4-2,15,-,TRBJ1-2,TGTGCCAGCAGCCAAGATTTCATGGCAGATTATGGCTACACCTTC,CASSQDFMADYGYTF
once,TRBV9,16,-,TRBJ2-1,TGTGCCAGCAGCGTAGGTCCAGGAAATGTTTACAATGAGCAGTTCTTC,CASSVGPGNVYNEQFF
-,TRBV5-6,14,-,TRBJ1-5,TGTGCCAGCAGCTTGAGGCAGATCAATCAGCCCCAGCATTTT,CASSLRQINQPQHF
-,TRBV29-1,12,-,TRBJ1-1,TGCAGCGTGGCCTCCATGAACACTGAAGCTTTCTTT,CSVASMNTEAFF
-,TRBV7-2,15,TRBD1,TRBJ1-2,TGTGCCAGCAGCACAGCCACGGGACAGCCCTATGGCTACACCTTC,CASSTATGQPYGYTF
once,TRBV7-3,15,-,TRBJ2-1,TGTGCCAGCAGCCCCTCAGGGGTGGTAAGCGATGAGCAGTTCTTC,CASSPSGVVSDEQFF
once,TRBV4-2,17,-,TRBJ2-5,TGTGCCAGCAGCCAAGGTAGGCGCGATTCCCCCCAAGAGACCCAGTACTTC,CASSQGRRDSPQETQYF
-,TRBV30,16,-,TRBJ2-7,TGTGCCTGGAGTGCCTCCCGGCGCAGGGTCTCCCACGAGCAGTACTTC,CAWSASRRRVSHEQYF
-,TRBV5-1,14,TRBD2,TRBJ2-1,TGCGCCAGCAGCTCTAGCGGGGGACACAATGAGCAGTTCTTC,CASSSSGGHNEQFF
-,TRBV11-2,14,-,TRBJ1-5,TGTGCCAGCAGCTTAGATCTGGCTAATCAGCCCCAGCATTTT,CASSLDLANQPQHF
-,TRBV30,15,-,TRBJ1-4,TGTGCCTGGAGATTCACCGGGGCCGCAGGTGAAAAACTGTTTTTT,CAWRFTGAAGEKLFF
-,TRBV6-6,15,-,TRBJ2-1,TGTGCCAGCAGTTACTCGAACAGGGTGGTCAATGAGCAGTTCTTC,CASSYSNRVVNEQFF
-,TRBV19,15,-,TRBJ2-2,TGTGCCAGTAGGATGTGGGACGATGTCACCGGGGAGCTGTTTTTT,CASRMWDDVTGELFF
-,TRBV4-3,15,TRBD1,TRBJ1-2,TGCGCCAGCAGCCAAGACTGGACAGGGACCTATGGCTACACCTTC,CASSQDWTGTYGYTF
-,TRBV12-3/TRBV12-4,13,-,TRBJ1-1,TGTGCCAGCACCATCCTACCGGGGCCTAAAGCTTTCTTT,CASTILPGPKAFF
-,TRBV5-4,11,-,TRBJ2-3,TGTGCCAGCAGCTACACGAATACGCAGTATTTT,CASSYTNTQYF
few,TRBV19,15,-,TRBJ1-4,TGTGCCAGTAAGGATCAGGGCATGTCTAATGAAAAACTGTTTTTT,CASKDQGMSNEKLFF
-,TRBV5-3,15,-,TRBJ1-1,TGTGCCAGAAGCTTGGAGGACGGACTTTGCTCTGAAGCTTTCTTT,CARSLEDGLCSEAFF
-,TRBV12-3/TRBV12-4,11,-,TRBJ1-2,TGTGCCAGCAGTCTGGGATATGGCTACACCTTC,CASSLGYGYTF
-,TRBV6-5,12,-,TRBJ2-7,TGTGCCAGCATCTCAACGATGAACGAGCAGTACTTC,CASISTMNEQYF
-,TRBV7-7,15,-,TRBJ2-7,TGTGCTAGCAGCTTAGAGGAGGGTCCGGCCTACGAGCAGTACTTC,CASSLEEGPAYEQYF
-,TRBV10-3,13,-,TRBJ2-3,TGTGCCATCAGGGCCAGCAGCACAGATACGCAGTATTTT,CAIRASSTDTQYF
-,TRBV5-5,14,TRBD1,TRBJ1-1,TGTGCCAGCAGCTGGGGACAGCGACTCACTGAAGCTTTCTTT,CASSWGQRLTEAFF
-,TRBV11-1,14,TRBD1,TRBJ2-7,TGTGCCAGCAGCCCCCGGGACAGGGAGCACGAGCAGTACTTC,CASSPRDREHEQYF